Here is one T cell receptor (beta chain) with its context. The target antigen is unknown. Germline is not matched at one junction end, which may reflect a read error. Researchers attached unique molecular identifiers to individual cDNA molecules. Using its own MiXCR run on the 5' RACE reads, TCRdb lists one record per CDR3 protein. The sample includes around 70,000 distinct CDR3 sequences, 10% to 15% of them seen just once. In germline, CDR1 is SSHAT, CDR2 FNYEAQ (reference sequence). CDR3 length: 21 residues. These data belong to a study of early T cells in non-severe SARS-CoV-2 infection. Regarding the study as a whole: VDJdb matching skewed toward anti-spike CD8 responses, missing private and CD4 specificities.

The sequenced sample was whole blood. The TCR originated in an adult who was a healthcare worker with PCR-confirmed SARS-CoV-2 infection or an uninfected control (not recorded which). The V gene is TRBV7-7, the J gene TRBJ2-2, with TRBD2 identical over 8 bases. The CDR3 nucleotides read TGTGCTAGCAGCTTGAGGGCTGTCTTGCGGGGGGCGAATCAGAACACCGGGGAGCTGTTTTTT. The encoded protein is CASSLRAVLRGANQNTGELFF.